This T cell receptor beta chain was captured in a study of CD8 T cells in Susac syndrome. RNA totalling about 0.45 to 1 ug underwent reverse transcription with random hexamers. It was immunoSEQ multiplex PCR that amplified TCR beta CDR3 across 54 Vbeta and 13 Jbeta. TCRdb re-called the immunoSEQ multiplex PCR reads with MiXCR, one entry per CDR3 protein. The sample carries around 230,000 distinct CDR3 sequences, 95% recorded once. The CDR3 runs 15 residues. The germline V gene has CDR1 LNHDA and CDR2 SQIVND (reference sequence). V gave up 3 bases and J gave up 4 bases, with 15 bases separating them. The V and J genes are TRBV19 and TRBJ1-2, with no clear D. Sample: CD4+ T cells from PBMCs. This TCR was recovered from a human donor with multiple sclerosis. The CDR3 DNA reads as TGTGCCAGTAGTATTCTACTTACTGGTGGCTATGGCTACACCTTC. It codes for CASSILLTGGYGYTF. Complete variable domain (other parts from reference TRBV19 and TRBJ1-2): DGGITQSPKYLFRKEGQNVTLSCEQNLNHDAMYWYRQDPGQGLRLIYYSQIVNDFQKGDIAEGYSVSREKKESFPLTVTSAQKNPTAFYLCASSILLTGGYGYTFGSGTRLTVV.